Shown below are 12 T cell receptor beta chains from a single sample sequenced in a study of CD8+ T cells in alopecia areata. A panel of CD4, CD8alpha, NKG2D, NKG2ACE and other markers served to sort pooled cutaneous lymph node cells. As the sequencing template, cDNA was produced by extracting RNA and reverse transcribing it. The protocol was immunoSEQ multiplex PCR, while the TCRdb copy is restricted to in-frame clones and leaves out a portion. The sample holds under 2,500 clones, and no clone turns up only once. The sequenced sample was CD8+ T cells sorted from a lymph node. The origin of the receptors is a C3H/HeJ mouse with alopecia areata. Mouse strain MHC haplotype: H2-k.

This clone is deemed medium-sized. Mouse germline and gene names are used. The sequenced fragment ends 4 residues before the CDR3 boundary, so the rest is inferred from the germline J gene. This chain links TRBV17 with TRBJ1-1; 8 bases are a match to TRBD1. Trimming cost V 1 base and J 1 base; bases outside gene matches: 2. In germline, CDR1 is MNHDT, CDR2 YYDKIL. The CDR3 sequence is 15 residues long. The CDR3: CASSRAGTGNTEVFF. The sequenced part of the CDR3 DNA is TGTGCTAGCAGTAGAGCAGGGACAGGGAACACA.

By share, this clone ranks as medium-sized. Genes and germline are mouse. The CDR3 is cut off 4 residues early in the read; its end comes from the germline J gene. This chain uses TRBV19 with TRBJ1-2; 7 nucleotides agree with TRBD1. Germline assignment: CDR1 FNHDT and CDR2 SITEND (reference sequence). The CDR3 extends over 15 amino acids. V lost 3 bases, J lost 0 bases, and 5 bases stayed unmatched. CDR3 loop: CASSTTGTANSDYTF. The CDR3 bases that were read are TGTGCCAGCAGTACCACCGGGACAGCAAACTCC.

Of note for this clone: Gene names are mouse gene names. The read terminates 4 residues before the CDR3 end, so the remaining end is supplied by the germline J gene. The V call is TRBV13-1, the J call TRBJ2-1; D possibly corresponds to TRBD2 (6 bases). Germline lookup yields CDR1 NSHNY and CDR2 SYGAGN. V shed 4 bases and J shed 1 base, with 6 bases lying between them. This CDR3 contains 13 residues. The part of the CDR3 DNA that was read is TGTGCCAGCAGTCTGGGGAACTATGCT. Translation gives CASSLGNYA. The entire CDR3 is CASSLGNYAEQFF.

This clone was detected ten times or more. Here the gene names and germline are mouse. The sequenced CDR3 bases are TGTGCCAGCAGTGATGTTTTGAACTATGCT. Amino acids: CASSDVLNYA. Given in full, the CDR3 is CASSDVLNYAEQFF. J is TRBJ2-1 and V is TRBV13-1; no firm D call. Read coverage stops 4 residues before the CDR3 terminus; the germline J gene supplies the remainder. V was clipped by 0 bases and J by 1 base, with 5 bases between them. The CDR3 loop spans 14 amino acids. CDR1 is NSHNY and CDR2 is SYGAGN in the germline V gene.

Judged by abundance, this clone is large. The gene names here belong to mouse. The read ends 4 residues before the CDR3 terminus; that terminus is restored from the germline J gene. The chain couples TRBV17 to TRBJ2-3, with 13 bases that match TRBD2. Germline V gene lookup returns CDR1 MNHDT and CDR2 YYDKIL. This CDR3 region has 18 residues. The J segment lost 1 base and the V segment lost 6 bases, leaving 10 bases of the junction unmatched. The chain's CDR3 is CASSGTGGVAFRAETLYF. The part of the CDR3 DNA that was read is TGTGCTAGCAGCGGGACTGGGGGGGTTGCGTTTCGTGCAGAA.

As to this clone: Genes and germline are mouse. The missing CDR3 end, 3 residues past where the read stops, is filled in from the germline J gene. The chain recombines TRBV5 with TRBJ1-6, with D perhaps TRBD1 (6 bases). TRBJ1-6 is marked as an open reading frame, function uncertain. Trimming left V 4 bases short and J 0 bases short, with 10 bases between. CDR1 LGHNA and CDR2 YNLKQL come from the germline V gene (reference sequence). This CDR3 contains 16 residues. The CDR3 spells CASSPRDISYNSPLYF. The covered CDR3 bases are TGTGCCAGCAGCCCTCGGGACATTTCCTATAATTCGCCC.

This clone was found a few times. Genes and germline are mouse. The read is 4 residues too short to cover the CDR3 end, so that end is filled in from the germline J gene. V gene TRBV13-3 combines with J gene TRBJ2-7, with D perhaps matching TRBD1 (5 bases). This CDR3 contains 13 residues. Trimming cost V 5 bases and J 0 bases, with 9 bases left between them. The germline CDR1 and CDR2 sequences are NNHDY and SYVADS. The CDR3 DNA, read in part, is TGTGCCAGCAGATCAGGGATCTCCTAT. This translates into CASRSGISY. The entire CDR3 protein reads CASRSGISYEQYF.

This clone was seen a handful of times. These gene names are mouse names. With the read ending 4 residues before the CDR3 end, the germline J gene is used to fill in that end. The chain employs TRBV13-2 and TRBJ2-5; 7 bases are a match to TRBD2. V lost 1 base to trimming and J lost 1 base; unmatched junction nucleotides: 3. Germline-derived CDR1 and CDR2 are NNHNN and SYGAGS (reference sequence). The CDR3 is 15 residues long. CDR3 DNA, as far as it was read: TGTGCCAGCGGTGATCCGGGGGGGGACCAAGAC. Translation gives CASGDPGGDQD. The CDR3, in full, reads CASGDPGGDQDTQYF.

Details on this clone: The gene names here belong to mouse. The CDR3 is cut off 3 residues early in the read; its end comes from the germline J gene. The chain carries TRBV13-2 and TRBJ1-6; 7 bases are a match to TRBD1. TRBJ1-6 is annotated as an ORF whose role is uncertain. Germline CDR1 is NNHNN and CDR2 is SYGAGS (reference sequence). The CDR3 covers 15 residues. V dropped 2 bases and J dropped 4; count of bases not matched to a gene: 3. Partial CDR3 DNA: TGTGCCAGCGGTGACACAGGGGATTATAATTCGCCC. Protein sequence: CASGDTGDYNSP. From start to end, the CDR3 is CASGDTGDYNSPLYF.

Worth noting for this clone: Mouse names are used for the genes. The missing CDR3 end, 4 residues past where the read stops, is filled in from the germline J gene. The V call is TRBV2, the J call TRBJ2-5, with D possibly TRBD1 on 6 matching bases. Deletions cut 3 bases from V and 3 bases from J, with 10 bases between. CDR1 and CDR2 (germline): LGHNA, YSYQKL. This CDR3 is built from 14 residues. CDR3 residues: CASSQEDSQDTQYF. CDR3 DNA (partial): TGTGCCAGCAGCCAGGAGGACAGTCAAGAC.

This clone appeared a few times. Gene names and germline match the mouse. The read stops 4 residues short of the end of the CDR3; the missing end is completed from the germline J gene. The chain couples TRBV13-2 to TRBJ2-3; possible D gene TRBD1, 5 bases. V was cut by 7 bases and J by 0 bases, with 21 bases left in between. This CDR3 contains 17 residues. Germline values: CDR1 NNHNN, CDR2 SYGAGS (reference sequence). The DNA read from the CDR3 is TGTGCCAGCAGTGTCCCCCCCAGGGCGGCTAGTGCAGAA. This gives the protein CASSVPPRAASAE. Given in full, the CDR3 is CASSVPPRAASAETLYF.

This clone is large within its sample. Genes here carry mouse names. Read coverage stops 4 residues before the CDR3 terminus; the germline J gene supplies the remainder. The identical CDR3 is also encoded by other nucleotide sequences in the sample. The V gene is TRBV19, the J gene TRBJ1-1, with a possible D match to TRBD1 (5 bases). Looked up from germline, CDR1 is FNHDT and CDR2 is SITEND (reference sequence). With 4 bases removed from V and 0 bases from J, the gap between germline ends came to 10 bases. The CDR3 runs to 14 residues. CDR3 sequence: CASSLQGANTEVFF. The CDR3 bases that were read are TGTGCCAGCAGTCTCCAGGGAGCAAACACA.